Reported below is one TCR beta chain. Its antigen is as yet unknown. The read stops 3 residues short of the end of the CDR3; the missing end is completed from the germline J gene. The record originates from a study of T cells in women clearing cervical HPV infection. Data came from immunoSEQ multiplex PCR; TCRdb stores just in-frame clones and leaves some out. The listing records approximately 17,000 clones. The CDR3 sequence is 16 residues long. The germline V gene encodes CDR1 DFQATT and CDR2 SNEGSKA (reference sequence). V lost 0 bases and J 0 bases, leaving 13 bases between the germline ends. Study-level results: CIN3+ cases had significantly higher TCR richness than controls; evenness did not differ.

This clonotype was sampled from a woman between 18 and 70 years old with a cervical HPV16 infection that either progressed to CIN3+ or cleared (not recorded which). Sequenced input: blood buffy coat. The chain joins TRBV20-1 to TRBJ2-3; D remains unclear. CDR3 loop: CSARDLDVTSTDTQYF. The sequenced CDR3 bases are TGCAGTGCTAGAGACCTGGATGTGACTAGCACAGATACG.